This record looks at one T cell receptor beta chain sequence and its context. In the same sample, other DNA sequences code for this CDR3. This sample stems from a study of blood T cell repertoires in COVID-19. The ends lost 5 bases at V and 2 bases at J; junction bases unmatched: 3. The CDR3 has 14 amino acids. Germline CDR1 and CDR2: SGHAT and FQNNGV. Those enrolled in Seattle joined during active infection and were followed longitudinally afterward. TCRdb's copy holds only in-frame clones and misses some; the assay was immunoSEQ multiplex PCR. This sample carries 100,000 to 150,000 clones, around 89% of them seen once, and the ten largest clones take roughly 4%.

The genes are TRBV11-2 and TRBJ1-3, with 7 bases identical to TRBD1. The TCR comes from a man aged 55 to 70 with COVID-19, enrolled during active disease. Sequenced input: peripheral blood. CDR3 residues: CASSLDRAGNTIYF. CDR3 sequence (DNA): TGTGCCAGCAGCCTCGACAGGGCTGGAAACACCATATATTTT.